This TCR beta chain was recovered during a study of blood T cell repertoires in COVID-19. Study in general: Acute-phase and convalescent COVID-19 samples originated in the United States, Italy and Spain.

With 10 bases removed from V and 1 base from J, the gap between germline ends came to 13 bases. The CDR3 length is 13 residues. Germline V gene sequence: CDR1 ENHRY, CDR2 SYGVKD. This table comes from immunoSEQ multiplex PCR, and its TCRdb copy is limited to in-frame clones, with some not included. The top ten clones hold 3% to 3.5% of a sample with around 500,000 clones, 70% to 90% of them seen once. The material sequenced was peripheral blood. The chain is built from TRBV10-3 and TRBJ1-2, with D unclear. The sequence was collected from a human donor in a cohort sampled during active COVID-19. The CDR3 coding sequence is TGTGCCAGCGCTAGAGAAGTTAACTATGGCTACACCTTC. Protein: CASAREVNYGYTF.